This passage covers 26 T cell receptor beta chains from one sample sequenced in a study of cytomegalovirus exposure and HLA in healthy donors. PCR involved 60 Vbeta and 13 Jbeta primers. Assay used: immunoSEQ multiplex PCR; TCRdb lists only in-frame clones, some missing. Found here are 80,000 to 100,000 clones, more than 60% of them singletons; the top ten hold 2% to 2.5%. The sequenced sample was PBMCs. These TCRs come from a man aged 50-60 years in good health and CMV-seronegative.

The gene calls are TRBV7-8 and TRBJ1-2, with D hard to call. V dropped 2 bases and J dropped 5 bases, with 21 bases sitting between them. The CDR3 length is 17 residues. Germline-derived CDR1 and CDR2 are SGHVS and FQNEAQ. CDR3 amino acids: CASSLWRPNELAYGYTF. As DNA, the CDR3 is TGTGCCAGCAGCTTATGGCGTCCCAATGAATTAGCTTATGGCTACACCTTC.

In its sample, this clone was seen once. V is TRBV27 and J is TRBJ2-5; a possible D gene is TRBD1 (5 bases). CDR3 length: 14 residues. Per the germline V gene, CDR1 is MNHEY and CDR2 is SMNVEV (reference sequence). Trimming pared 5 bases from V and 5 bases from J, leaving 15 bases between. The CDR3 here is CASSPGFFGETQYF. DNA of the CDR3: TGTGCCAGCAGTCCAGGGTTTTTTGGGGAGACCCAGTACTTC.

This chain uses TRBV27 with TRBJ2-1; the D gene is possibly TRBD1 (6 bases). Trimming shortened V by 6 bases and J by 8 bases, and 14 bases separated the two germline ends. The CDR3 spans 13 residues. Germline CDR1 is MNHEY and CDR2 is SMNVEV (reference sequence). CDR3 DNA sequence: TGTGCCAGCAGGGAAGAACAGGGTTATGAGCAGTTCTTC. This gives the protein CASREEQGYEQFF.

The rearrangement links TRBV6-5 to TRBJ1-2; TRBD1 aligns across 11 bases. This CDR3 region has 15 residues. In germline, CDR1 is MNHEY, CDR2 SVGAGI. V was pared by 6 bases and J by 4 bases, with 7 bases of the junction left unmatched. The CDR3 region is CASSRGQGVAYGYTF. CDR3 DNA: TGTGCCAGCAGCCGGGGACAGGGGGTGGCCTATGGCTACACCTTC.

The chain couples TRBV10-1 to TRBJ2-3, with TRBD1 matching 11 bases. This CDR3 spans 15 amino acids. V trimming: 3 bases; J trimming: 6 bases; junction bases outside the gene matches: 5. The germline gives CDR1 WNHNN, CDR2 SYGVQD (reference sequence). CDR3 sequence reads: CASSEPGQGGDTQYF. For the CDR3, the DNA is TGCGCCAGCAGTGAACCGGGACAGGGGGGTGATACGCAGTATTTT.

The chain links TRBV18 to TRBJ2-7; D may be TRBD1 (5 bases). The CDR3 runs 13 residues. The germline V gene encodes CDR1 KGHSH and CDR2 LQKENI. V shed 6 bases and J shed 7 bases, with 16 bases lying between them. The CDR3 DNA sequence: TGTGCCAGCTCCCCGGACACGACAAGAGAGCAGTACTTC. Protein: CASSPDTTREQYF.

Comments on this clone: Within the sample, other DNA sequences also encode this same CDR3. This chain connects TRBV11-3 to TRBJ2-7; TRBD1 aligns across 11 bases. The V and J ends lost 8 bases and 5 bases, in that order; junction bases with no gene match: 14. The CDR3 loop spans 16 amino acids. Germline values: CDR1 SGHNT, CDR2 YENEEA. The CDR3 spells CASPNHGQGAANEQYF. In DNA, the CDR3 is TGTGCCAGCCCGAACCATGGACAGGGGGCGGCCAACGAGCAGTACTTC.

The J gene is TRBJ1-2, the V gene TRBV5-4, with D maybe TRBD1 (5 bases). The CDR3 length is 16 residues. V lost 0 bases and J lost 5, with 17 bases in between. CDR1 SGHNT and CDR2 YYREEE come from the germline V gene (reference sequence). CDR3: CASSLVGVGGGYGYTF. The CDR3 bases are TGTGCCAGCAGCTTGGTAGGGGTCGGGGGTGGATATGGCTACACCTTC.

The CDR3 DNA reads as TGTGCCAGCAGCTCCACAGGGAATTCACCCCTCCACTTT. Its translation is CASSSTGNSPLHF. The V call is TRBV5-8, the J call TRBJ1-6; possible D gene TRBD1, 6 bases. V was cut by 3 bases and J by 7 bases, with 8 bases left in between. The CDR3 is made up of 13 amino acids. Germline CDR1 reads SGHTS; CDR2 reads YDEGEE.

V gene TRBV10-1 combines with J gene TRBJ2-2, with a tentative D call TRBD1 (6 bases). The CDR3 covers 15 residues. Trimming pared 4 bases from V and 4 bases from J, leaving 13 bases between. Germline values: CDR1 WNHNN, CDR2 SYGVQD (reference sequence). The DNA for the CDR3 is TGCGCCAGCAGTGGGAACAGGGTGGTCACCGGGGAGCTGTTTTTT. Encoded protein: CASSGNRVVTGELFF.

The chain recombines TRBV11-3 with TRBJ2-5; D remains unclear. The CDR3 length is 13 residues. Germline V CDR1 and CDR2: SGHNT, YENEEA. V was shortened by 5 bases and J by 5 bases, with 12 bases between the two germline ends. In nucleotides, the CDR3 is TGTGCCAGCAGCCTCTCTTACTACGAGACCCAGTACTTC. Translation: CASSLSYYETQYF.

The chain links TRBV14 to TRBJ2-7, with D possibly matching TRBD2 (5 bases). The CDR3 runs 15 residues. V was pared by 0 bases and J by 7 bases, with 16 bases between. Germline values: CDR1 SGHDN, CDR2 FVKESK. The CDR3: CASSQDRLGVREQYF. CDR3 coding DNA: TGTGCCAGCAGCCAAGATCGGCTCGGGGTAAGGGAGCAGTACTTC.

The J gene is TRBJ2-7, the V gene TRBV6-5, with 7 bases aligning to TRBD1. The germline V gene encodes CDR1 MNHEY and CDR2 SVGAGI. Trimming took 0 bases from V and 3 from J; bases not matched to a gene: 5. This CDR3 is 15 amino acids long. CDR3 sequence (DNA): TGTGCCAGCAGTTACTCGAGCCAGGGGGACTACGAGCAGTACTTC. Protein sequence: CASSYSSQGDYEQYF.

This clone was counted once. The CDR3 loop reads CASSFWGDTGELFF. The CDR3 nucleotides read TGTGCCAGCAGTTTTTGGGGCGACACCGGGGAGCTGTTTTTT. The V gene is TRBV28, the J gene TRBJ2-2; D is perhaps TRBD1 (5 bases). Germline V lookup: CDR1 MDHEN, CDR2 SYDVKM. The CDR3 spans 14 residues. The V gene lost 3 bases and the J gene lost 3 bases, with 8 bases spanning the gap.

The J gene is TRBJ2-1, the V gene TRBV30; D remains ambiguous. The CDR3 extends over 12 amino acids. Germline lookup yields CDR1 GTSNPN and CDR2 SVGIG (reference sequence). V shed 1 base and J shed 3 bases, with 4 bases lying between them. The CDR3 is CAWSAIYNEQFF. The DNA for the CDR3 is TGTGCCTGGAGTGCCATCTACAATGAGCAGTTCTTC.

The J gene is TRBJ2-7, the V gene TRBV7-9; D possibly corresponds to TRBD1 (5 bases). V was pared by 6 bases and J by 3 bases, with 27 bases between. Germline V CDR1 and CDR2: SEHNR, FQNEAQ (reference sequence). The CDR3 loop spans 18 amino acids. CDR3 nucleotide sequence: TGTGCCAGCAGTTTTACAGGTCCCGCGCGGACCCCTCTCTACGAGCAGTACTTC. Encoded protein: CASSFTGPARTPLYEQYF.

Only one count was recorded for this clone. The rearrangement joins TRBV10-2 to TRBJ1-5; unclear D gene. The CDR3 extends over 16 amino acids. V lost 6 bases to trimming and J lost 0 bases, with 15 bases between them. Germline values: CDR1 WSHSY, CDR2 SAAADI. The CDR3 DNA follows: TGCGCCAGCAGCCCGTCTTCGTTTTATAGCAATCAGCCCCAGCATTTT. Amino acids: CASSPSSFYSNQPQHF.

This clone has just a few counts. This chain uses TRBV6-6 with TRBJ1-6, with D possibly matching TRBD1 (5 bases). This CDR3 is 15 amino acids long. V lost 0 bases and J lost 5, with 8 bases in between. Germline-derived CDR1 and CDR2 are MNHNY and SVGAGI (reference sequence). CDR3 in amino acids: CASSYSQGDNSPLHF. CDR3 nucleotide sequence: TGTGCCAGCAGTTACTCGCAAGGGGATAATTCACCCCTCCACTTT.

As DNA, the CDR3 is TGTGCCAGTAGACCCCGGTCAGGGGGCCCCAATCAGCCCCAGCATTTT. Amino acid sequence: CASRPRSGGPNQPQHF. This chain joins TRBV19 and TRBJ1-5, with 8 bases fitting TRBD1. The CDR3 length is 16 residues. The germline V gene encodes CDR1 LNHDA and CDR2 SQIVND (reference sequence). V was clipped by 6 bases and J by 3 bases; unmatched bases: 10. The variable domain in full, with the rest retrieved from reference TRBV19 and TRBJ1-5, is DGGITQSPKYLFRKEGQNVTLSCEQNLNHDAMYWYRQDPGQGLRLIYYSQIVNDFQKGDIAEGYSVSREKKESFPLTVTSAQKNPTAFYLCASRPRSGGPNQPQHFGDGTRLSIL.

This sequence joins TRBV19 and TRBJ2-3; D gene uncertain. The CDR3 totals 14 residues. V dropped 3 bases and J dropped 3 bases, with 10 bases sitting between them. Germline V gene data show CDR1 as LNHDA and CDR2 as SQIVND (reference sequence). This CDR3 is CASSIQVSTDTQYF. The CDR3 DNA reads TGTGCCAGTAGTATCCAGGTATCAACAGATACGCAGTATTTT.

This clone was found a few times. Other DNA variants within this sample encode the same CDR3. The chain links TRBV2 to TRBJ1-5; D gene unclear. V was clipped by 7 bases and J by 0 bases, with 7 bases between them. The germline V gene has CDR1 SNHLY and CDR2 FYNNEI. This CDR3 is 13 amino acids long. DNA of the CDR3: TGTGCCAGCAACAGAGATAGCAATCAGCCCCAGCATTTT. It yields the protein CASNRDSNQPQHF. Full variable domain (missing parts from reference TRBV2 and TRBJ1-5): EPEVTQTPSHQVTQMGQEVILRCVPISNHLYFYWYRQILGQKVEFLVSFYNNEISEKSEIFDDQFSVERPDGSNFTLKIRSTKLEDSAMYFCASNRDSNQPQHFGDGTRLSIL.

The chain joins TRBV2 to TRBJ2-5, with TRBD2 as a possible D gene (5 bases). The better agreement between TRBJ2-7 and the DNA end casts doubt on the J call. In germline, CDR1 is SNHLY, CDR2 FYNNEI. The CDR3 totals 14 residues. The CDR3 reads CASSEGGRVYEQYF. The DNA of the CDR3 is TGTGCCAGCAGTGAAGGTGGGCGGGTATACGAGCAGTACTTC.

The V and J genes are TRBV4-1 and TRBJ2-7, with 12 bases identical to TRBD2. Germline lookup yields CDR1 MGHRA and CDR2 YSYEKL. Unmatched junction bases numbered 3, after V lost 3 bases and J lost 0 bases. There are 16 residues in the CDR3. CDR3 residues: CASSQGLAGFSYEQYF. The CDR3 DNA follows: TGCGCCAGCAGCCAGGGACTAGCGGGCTTCTCCTACGAGCAGTACTTC.

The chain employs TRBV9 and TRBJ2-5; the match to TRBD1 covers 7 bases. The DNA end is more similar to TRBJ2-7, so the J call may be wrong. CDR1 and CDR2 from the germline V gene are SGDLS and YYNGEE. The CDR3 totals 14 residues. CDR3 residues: CASSTGTEPYEQYF. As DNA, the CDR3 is TGTGCCAGCAGCACCGGGACAGAGCCCTACGAGCAGTACTTC.

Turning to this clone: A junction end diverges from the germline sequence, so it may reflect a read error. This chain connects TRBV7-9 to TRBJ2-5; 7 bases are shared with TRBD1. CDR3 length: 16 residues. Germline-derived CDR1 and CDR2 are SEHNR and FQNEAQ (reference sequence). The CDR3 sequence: CSSSPRQGARQETQYF. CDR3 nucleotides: TGTTCCAGCAGCCCGCGACAGGGTGCCCGCCAAGAGACCCAGTACTTC. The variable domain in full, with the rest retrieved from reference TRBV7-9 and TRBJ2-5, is DTGVSQNPRHKITKRGQNVTFRCDPISEHNRLYWYRQTLGQGPEFLTYFQNEAQLEKSRLLSDRFSAERPKGSFSTLEIQRTEQGDSAMYLCSSSPRQGARQETQYFGPGTRLLVL.

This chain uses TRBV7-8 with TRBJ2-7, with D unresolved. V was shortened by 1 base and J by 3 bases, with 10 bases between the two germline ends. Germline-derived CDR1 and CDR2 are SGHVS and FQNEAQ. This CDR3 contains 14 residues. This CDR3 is CASSLVSENYEQYF. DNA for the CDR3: TGTGCCAGCAGCTTAGTGTCAGAAAACTACGAGCAGTACTTC.